This entry features one T cell receptor (beta chain) sequence. What it binds is unknown. The data derive from a study of T cell responses to AZD1222 COVID-19 vaccine. Across the whole study: Timing groups of about 4 and about 12 weeks for second doses were pooled. Overall study results and limits: Unmutated regions of variants are reportedly targeted by nearly half of spike-specific TCRs. A mostly white British donor set with more females was recruited, and clonal diversity was possibly underestimated. Sampling that yielded the repertoires occurred only after the peak T cell response.

Sequenced by immunoSEQ multiplex PCR; TCRdb stores in-frame clones only, minus some. The sample lists roughly 120,000 clones, about 91% seen once, with about 10% in the top ten. Germline loops: CDR1 GTSNPN, CDR2 SVGIG (reference sequence). The V and J ends lost 1 base and 6 bases respectively, with 13 bases between them. The CDR3 runs to 14 residues. This receptor was identified in an adult in good health. This chain connects TRBV30 to TRBJ1-5, with D possibly being TRBD1 (6 bases). The source material was peripheral blood, sampled on day 0 of AZD1222 vaccination. The CDR3 DNA reads as TGTGCCTGGAGTGCTACAACAGGGTTTCAGCCCCAGCATTTT. This translates into CAWSATTGFQPQHF.